A single sample gave rise to the 4 T cell receptor beta chains below, sequenced in a study of blood T cell repertoires in COVID-19. Measured with immunoSEQ multiplex PCR; TCRdb has only the in-frame clones, and not every one. The top ten clones hold more than 15% of a sample with about 46,000 clones, 70% to 90% of them seen once. The sample comprised peripheral blood. The receptors stem from a human donor in a cohort sampled during active COVID-19. The donor label of this sample is uncertain.

The chain couples TRBV10-3 to TRBJ2-3; 7 bases align to TRBD1. This CDR3 is built from 13 residues. V was clipped by 6 bases and J by 3 bases; unmatched bases: 3. CDR1 ENHRY and CDR2 SYGVKD come from the germline V gene. The CDR3 DNA reads as TGTGCCATCAGCGACAGGGTTACAGATACGCAGTATTTT. Amino acid sequence: CAISDRVTDTQYF.

This clone was seen just once. The chain carries TRBV5-5 and TRBJ2-1; D gene ambiguous. Deletions cut 3 bases from V and 0 bases from J, with 10 bases between. Germline lookup yields CDR1 SGHKS and CDR2 YYEKEE (reference sequence). The CDR3 runs to 15 residues. This CDR3 is CASSSSGSSYNEQFF. DNA for the CDR3: TGTGCCAGCAGCTCCTCGGGTAGCTCCTACAATGAGCAGTTCTTC.

The chain is built from TRBV5-1 and TRBJ2-2, with 8 bases identical to TRBD2. This CDR3 contains 14 residues. Trimming cost V 7 bases and J 4 bases; bases outside gene matches: 6. The germline gives CDR1 SGHRS, CDR2 YFSETQ. The CDR3 sequence: CASYTGGSTGELFF. The CDR3 DNA reads TGCGCCAGCTACACGGGGGGGTCCACCGGGGAGCTGTTTTTT.

The chain links TRBV27 to TRBJ2-7, with 8 nucleotides matching TRBD2. The V segment lost 3 bases and the J segment 4 bases; nucleotides outside the gene matches: 2. The CDR3 totals 13 residues. Germline V lookup: CDR1 MNHEY, CDR2 SMNVEV (reference sequence). DNA for the CDR3: TGTGCCAGCAGTTTTCGGGGGGGATACGAGCAGTACTTC. The encoded protein is CASSFRGGYEQYF.